This T cell receptor (beta chain) was recorded in a study of T cell responses to AZD1222 COVID-19 vaccine (dated by TCRdb to the early 2020s). Study-level background: AZD1222 recipients whose second dose came at about 4 weeks and those whose second dose came at about 12 weeks were combined into one group, since spike-specific TCR depth and breadth did not differ between the two schedules. TCR sequencing covered fewer than 250 trial participants: about 210 given two doses of AZD1222 and 26 given two doses of MenACWY control vaccine. Trial participants were enrolled by age into 18-55, 56-69 and 70-plus year subgroups, with about 150, 27 and 61 TCR-sequenced participants respectively. Broad study findings and their caveats: After two AZD1222 doses, spike-specific TCR breadth and depth were significantly higher than at day 0 and than in MenACWY recipients. Conclusions about previously exposed vaccinees are limited because only 6 or 7 AZD1222 recipients were SARS-CoV-2 seropositive at baseline. Because no day 14 peak-response samples were available, repertoires were characterized only after the peak T cell response. In the small 56-69-year group, the increase in depth fell short of significance, most likely because of low power. The whole spike protein was spanned by vaccine-associated CD4 TCRs, and dominant responses were seen in regions 160-218 and 743-854. Most participants were white British and females outnumbered males, and the authors suggested that clonal diversity may have been underestimated. Epitopes outside the regions mutated in the B.1.351 and B.1.1.7 variants were reportedly recognized by nearly half of the unique spike-specific TCRs.

This specimen's time point label, per the study, means: baseline before first vaccination. Samples from vaccinated people were obtained from the UK trials COV001 and COV002, which included a single-blind randomized controlled phase 2/3 trial of AZD1222 (ChAdOx1 nCoV-19) in healthy adults. For TCRbeta chain sequencing, PBMC samples were collected from trial participants at day 0 and at day 28 after the second dose. V and J are trimmed by 6 bases and 0 bases, and the gene matches miss 7 bases of the junction. Sequences SGHTA (CDR1) and FQGNSA (CDR2) are obtained from the germline V gene. The cysteine opens and the phenylalanine closes a CDR3 of 15 amino acids. This entry keeps only the CDR3 DNA: 45 bases, framed from base 1. Concerning this clone itself: What antigen it recognizes has not been identified. No much larger clonotype is one base removed from it; base qualities were not supplied.

The CDR3 regions of human TCRbeta chains were analyzed by immunosequencing. On the study's bioinformatics: TCRs in the repertoires were matched against a reference library of SARS-CoV-2-specific TCRs that had been generated with the MIRA antigen-specificity platform. Breadth was defined as the fraction of unique TCRs that were SARS-CoV-2-associated. Depth was defined as the fraction of total T cells that were SARS-CoV-2-associated. Each spike-specific TCR was assigned to its reactive spike region and to a CD4 or CD8 class using the MIRA data. Log10-transformed breadth and depth values were compared by one-way ANOVA with Sidak's multiple comparisons tests. In TCRdb, the immuneACCESS table is reduced to in-frame sequences with V and J assigned. These tables do not hold every clone; where another copy was compared, an unresolved V gene accounts for under half, and the others remain unexplained. V and J calls and clone size come straight from that table; D and trimming were deduced from the DNA. The sample records more than 100,000 clones, around 92% of which are singletons. 45% to 50% of the sample lies in the top ten.

The receptor comes from an adult in good health. The sequencing here drew on peripheral blood, taken on day 0 of AZD1222 vaccination. The rearrangement combines TRBV7-2 with TRBJ1-2; 7 middle bases align to TRBD1. The CDR3 sequence is CASSRPGQANYGYTF. The base sequence is TGTGCCAGCAGTAGGCCCGGACAGGCTAACTATGGCTACACCTTC.